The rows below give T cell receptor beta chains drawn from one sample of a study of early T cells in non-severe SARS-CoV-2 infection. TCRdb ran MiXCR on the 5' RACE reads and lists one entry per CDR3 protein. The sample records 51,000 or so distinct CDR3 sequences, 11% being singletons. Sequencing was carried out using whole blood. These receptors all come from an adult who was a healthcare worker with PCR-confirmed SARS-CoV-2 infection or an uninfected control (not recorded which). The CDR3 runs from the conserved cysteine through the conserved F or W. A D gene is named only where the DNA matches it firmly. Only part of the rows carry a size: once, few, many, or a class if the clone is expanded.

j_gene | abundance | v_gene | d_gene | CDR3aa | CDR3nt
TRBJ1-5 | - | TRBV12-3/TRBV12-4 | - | CASSWRATNQPQHF | TGTGCCAGCAGCTGGAGGGCTACCAATCAGCCCCAGCATTTT
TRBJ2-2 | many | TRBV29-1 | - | CSVGGTGELFF | TGCAGCGTTGGAGGCACCGGGGAGCTGTTTTTT
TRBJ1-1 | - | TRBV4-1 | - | CASSQGASTPVYEAFF | TGCGCCAGCAGCCAAGGCGCCTCAACCCCAGTCTATGAAGCTTTCTTT
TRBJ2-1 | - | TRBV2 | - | CASSERGVGYNEQFF | TGTGCCAGCAGTGAAAGGGGGGTAGGGTACAATGAGCAGTTCTTC
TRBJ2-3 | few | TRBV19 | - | CASTKQSFITDTQYF | TGTGCCAGTACCAAACAGTCGTTCATCACAGATACGCAGTATTTT
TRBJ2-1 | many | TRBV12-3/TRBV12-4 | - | CASSLESGGGTGYNEQFF | TGTGCCAGCAGTTTAGAGTCCGGGGGCGGGACGGGATACAATGAGCAGTTCTTC
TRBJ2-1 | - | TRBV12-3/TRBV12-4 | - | CASSLTSPPYNEQFF | TGTGCCAGCAGCCTTACTAGCCCCCCCTACAATGAGCAGTTCTTC
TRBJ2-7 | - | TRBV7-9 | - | CASSGQGGYEQYF | TGTGCCAGCAGCGGACAGGGAGGGTACGAGCAGTACTTC
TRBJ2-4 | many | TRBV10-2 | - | CASSESLRGKNIQYF | TGCGCCAGCAGTGAGTCTTTGAGGGGGAAAAACATTCAGTACTTC
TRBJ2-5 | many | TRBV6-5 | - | CASSYILMGTQYF | TGTGCCAGCAGTTACATCCTCATGGGGACCCAGTACTTC
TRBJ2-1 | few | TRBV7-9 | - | CASSSPERVTYNEQFF | TGTGCCAGCAGCTCTCCGGAGCGGGTTACGTACAATGAGCAGTTCTTC
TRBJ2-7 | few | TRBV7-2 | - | CASIPGAGGGPNEQYF | TGTGCCAGCATCCCAGGGGCTGGGGGAGGACCCAACGAGCAGTACTTC
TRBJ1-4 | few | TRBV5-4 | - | CASSLRTAGAHEKLFF | TGTGCCAGCAGCTTAAGAACAGCGGGAGCCCATGAAAAACTGTTTTTT
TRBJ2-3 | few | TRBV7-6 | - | CASSLGPTDTQYF | TGTGCCAGCAGCTTAGGGCCCACGGATACGCAGTATTTT
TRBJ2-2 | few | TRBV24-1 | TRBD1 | CATSDQMTRTGIGELFF | TGTGCCACCAGTGACCAGATGACCCGGACAGGTATCGGGGAGCTGTTTTTT
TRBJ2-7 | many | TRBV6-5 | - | CASSSGYIYEQYF | TGTGCCAGCAGTTCCGGTTACATCTACGAGCAGTACTTC
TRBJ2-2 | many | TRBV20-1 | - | CSAPQIGELFF | TGCAGTGCTCCCCAGATCGGGGAGCTGTTTTTT
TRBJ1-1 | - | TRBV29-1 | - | CSVRRQTEAFF | TGCAGCGTTCGTCGGCAGACTGAAGCTTTCTTT
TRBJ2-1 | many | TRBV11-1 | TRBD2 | CASSPRTSGMDEQFF | TGTGCCAGCAGCCCCAGGACTAGCGGGATGGATGAGCAGTTCTTC
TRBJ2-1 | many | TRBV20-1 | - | CSARARTDYNEQFF | TGCAGTGCTAGAGCTAGGACGGACTACAATGAGCAGTTCTTC
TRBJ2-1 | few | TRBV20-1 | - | CSARDPRGASLGNEQFF | TGCAGTGCTAGAGATCCCCGGGGGGCCAGCTTAGGCAATGAGCAGTTCTTC
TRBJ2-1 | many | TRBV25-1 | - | CASSESPNQGNNHNEQFF | TGTGCCAGCAGTGAATCCCCGAATCAGGGAAATAACCACAATGAGCAGTTCTTC
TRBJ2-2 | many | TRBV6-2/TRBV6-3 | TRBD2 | CASRLAGGANTGELFF | TGTGCCAGCAGGCTAGCGGGAGGCGCGAACACCGGGGAGCTGTTTTTT
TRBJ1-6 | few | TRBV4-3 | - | CASSQVAGRPPLHF | TGCGCCAGCAGCCAGGTAGCTGGACGCCCACCCCTCCACTTT
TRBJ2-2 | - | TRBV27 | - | CASTPVDRLNTGELFF | TGTGCCAGCACCCCGGTTGACAGGTTGAACACCGGGGAGCTGTTTTTT
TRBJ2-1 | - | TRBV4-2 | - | CASSQREGLTEQFF | TGTGCCAGCAGCCAACGAGAGGGTTTGACTGAGCAGTTCTTC
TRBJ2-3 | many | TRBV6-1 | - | CASSIDAEMQYF | TGTGCCAGCAGTATTGATGCGGAAATGCAGTATTTT
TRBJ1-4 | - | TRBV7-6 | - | CASSLPTGGGGEKLFF | TGTGCCAGCAGCTTACCAACGGGGGGTGGCGGTGAAAAACTGTTTTTT
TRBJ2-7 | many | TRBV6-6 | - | CASSSVGEQYF | TGTGCCAGCAGTTCCGTGGGGGAGCAGTACTTC
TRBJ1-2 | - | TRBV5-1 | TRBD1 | CASSRTGDAFGYTF | TGCGCCAGCAGCCGGACAGGGGACGCCTTCGGCTACACCTTC
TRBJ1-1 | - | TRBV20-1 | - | CSALPLLNTEAFF | TGCAGTGCCCTCCCCCTGCTGAACACTGAAGCTTTCTTT
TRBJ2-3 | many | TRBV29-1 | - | CSGGQDTQYF | TGCAGCGGGGGGCAGGATACGCAGTATTTT
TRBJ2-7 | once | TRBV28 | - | CAGGAGTGTYEQYF | TGTGCCGGGGGGGCCGGGACGGGAACCTACGAGCAGTACTTC
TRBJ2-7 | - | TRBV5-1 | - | CASSLRTSREEQYF | TGCGCCAGCAGCTTAAGGACTTCCCGTGAAGAGCAGTACTTC
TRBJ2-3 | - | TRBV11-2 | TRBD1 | CASLRGTGRDTQYF | TGTGCCAGCCTCCGGGGGACAGGGAGAGATACGCAGTATTTT
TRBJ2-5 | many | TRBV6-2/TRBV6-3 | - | CASRPTGLGQETQYF | TGTGCCAGCAGACCAACAGGGTTGGGACAAGAGACCCAGTACTTC
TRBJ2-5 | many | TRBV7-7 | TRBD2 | CASSAKGLAGLQETQYF | TGTGCTAGCAGCGCCAAAGGACTAGCGGGACTCCAAGAGACCCAGTACTTC
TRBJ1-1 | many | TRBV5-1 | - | CASSLVEASTEAFF | TGCGCCAGCAGCTTGGTTGAGGCTAGTACTGAAGCTTTCTTT
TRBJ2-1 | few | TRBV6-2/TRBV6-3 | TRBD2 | CASSQTSGGGNEQFF | TGTGCCAGCAGCCAGACTAGCGGGGGAGGCAATGAGCAGTTCTTC
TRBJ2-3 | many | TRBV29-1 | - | CSVEVSAADTQYF | TGCAGCGTTGAGGTCTCAGCCGCAGATACGCAGTATTTT
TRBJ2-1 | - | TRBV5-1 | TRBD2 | CASSLLGLTTHEQFF | TGCGCCAGCAGCTTGCTGGGACTAACCACCCATGAGCAGTTCTTC
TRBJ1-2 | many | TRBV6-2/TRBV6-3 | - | CASSGMGGYTF | TGTGCCAGCTCTGGAATGGGTGGCTACACCTTC
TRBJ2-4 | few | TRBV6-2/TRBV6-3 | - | CASSYSTGRRKYF | TGTGCCAGCAGTTACTCGACGGGACGCCGAAAATACTTC
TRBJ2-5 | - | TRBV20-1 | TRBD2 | CSARDNRSRLAGQETQYF | TGCAGTGCTAGAGATAACAGATCGAGACTAGCGGGACAAGAGACCCAGTACTTC
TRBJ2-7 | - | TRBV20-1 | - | CSARGGGPIEQYF | TGCAGTGCTAGAGGTGGGGGCCCAATAGAGCAGTACTTC
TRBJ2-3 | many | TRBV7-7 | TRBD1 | CASSRGQGLTYTQYF | TGTGCTAGCAGCCGGGGACAGGGGCTCACGTATACGCAGTATTTT
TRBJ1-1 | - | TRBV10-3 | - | CAISDFDMQTEAFF | TGTGCCATCAGTGATTTCGACATGCAAACCGAAGCTTTCTTT
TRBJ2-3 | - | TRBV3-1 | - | CASSYRAGSSTDTQYF | TGTGCCAGCAGCTACCGAGCGGGCTCTAGCACAGATACGCAGTATTTT
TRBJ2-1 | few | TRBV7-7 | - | CASSLGSSDEQFF | TGTGCTAGCAGCTTAGGTTCGTCCGATGAGCAGTTCTTC
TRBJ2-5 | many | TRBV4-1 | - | CASSQDPGLQETQYF | TGCGCCAGCAGCCAAGACCCGGGACTCCAAGAGACCCAGTACTTC
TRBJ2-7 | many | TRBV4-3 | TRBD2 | CASSQAGAGGGEQYF | TGCGCCAGCAGCCAAGCCGGGGCGGGAGGAGGGGAGCAGTACTTC
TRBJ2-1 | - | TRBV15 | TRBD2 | CATSRNPESGGLDNEQFF | TGTGCCACCAGCAGAAACCCTGAGTCGGGAGGGCTTGACAATGAGCAGTTCTTC